One sample yielded the 4 T cell receptor beta chains listed below, sequenced in a study of blood T cell repertoires in COVID-19. TCRdb's table, derived via immunoSEQ multiplex PCR, lists solely in-frame clones and lacks some. Seen here are 250,000 to 350,000 clones, around four fifths observed once, and the top ten hold 1.2%. The sequencing input was peripheral blood. These receptors came from a woman aged 45-65 years with acute or convalescent COVID-19.

The rearrangement uses TRBV10-2 and TRBJ2-3, with D perhaps TRBD2 (7 bases). V lost 7 bases to trimming and J lost 3 bases, with 17 bases between them. The CDR3 is 15 residues long. Germline CDR1 WSHSY, CDR2 SAAADI. DNA of the CDR3: TGCGCCAGCAATTTGGGGGGGCCTTTTACAGATACGCAGTATTTT. Residues: CASNLGGPFTDTQYF.

V gene TRBV6-1 combines with J gene TRBJ2-7; the match to TRBD2 covers 10 bases. V gave up 5 bases and J gave up 4 bases; unmatched junction bases: 8. The CDR3 is 15 residues long. Per the germline V gene, CDR1 is MNHNS and CDR2 is SASEGT. CDR3 protein: CASSHVAGGPYEQYV. CDR3 sequence (DNA): TGTGCCAGCAGTCACGTAGCGGGGGGACCTTACGAGCAGTACGTC.

The sample holds many counts of this clone. J is TRBJ2-5 and V is TRBV7-2; tentative D call: TRBD1 (7 bases). Germline-derived CDR1 and CDR2 are SGHTA and FQGNSA. CDR3 length: 15 amino acids. Trimming left V 5 bases short and J 3 bases short, with 16 bases between. The CDR3 loop reads CASSGGGRGEETQYF. The CDR3 DNA sequence: TGTGCCAGCAGCGGGGGTGGCAGGGGGGAAGAGACCCAGTACTTC.

V is TRBV2 and J is TRBJ1-2, with no clear D. Germline CDR1 SNHLY, CDR2 FYNNEI. With 7 bases removed from V and 1 base from J, the gap between germline ends came to 7 bases. CDR3 size: 12 residues. The DNA of the CDR3 is TGTGCCAGCACGGGTAGTAACTATGGCTACACCTTC. Translated: CASTGSNYGYTF.